The 14 T cell receptor beta chains given below trace back to one sample, sequenced in a study of T cell repertoires in cytomegalovirus infection. The antigens of these receptors remain unknown. TCRdb ran MiXCR on the reads and lists one entry per CDR3 protein. Here the sample spans some 700,000 distinct CDR3 sequences, 30% to 35% being singletons. The sample in question was cultured PBMCs, obtained from culture after CMV antigen stimulation. The receptor set was obtained from a human donor in good health (CMV status not recorded). Some clones in this sample may be carry-over from other donors' samples.

The chain uses TRBV11-2 and TRBJ2-1; 9 bases map to TRBD1. The ends lost 7 bases at V and 2 bases at J; junction bases unmatched: 15. CDR1 SGHAT and CDR2 FQNNGV come from the germline V gene. The CDR3 contains 18 residues. The CDR3 DNA is TGTGCCAGCAATACATTCTTCTCCGGGACAGGGCCCTACAATGAGCAGTTCTTC. Its translation: CASNTFFSGTGPYNEQFF. The full variable domain, rest sourced from reference TRBV11-2 and TRBJ2-1, is EAGVAQSPRYKIIEKRQSVAFWCNPISGHATLYWYQQILGQGPKLLIQFQNNGVVDDSQLPKDRFSAERLKGVDSTLKIQPAKLEDSAVYLCASNTFFSGTGPYNEQFFGPGTRLTVL.

The V and J genes are TRBV6-5 and TRBJ1-1; D may be TRBD1 (5 bases). Germline V gene lookup returns CDR1 MNHEY and CDR2 SVGAGI. Trimming shortened V by 4 bases and J by 1 base, and 10 bases separated the two germline ends. The CDR3 covers 14 residues. CDR3 residues: CASSSRGQNTEAFF. The CDR3 DNA reads TGTGCCAGCAGTTCTCGGGGCCAGAACACTGAAGCTTTCTTT.

The chain is built from TRBV2 and TRBJ1-5; no clear D. CDR1 and CDR2 (germline): SNHLY, FYNNEI. CDR3 length: 13 residues. Trimming left V 6 bases short and J 10 bases short, with 16 bases between. This chain's CDR3 is CASSGDSRRPQHF. The CDR3 nucleotides read TGTGCCAGCAGCGGAGACTCCAGGCGACCCCAGCATTTT.

Notes on this clonotype: This may arise from a read error, as a much more abundant clone is one base away. No conserved phenylalanine or tryptophan ends this CDR3, so it is likely a read error. In DNA, the CDR3 is TGTGCCAGCAGCCCGCAACCAGGGGATACGCAGTATATT. Translated, it gives CASSPQPGDTQYI. V is TRBV7-2 and J is TRBJ2-3; TRBD1 might be the D (5 bases). The CDR3 runs to 13 residues. V gave up 5 bases and J gave up 6 bases, with 12 bases separating them. The germline CDR1 and CDR2 sequences are SGHTA and FQGNSA.

This rearrangement joins TRBV2 to TRBJ2-2, with 7 positions matching TRBD1. Losses at the gene ends were 4 bases for V and 6 bases for J; bases not matched to a gene: 11. This CDR3 has 16 amino acids. CDR1 and CDR2 (germline): SNHLY, FYNNEI. The CDR3 region has the DNA TGTGCCAGCAGTGGGCCGGGACAGCAACTGTCCGGGGAGCTGTTTTTT. Translation gives CASSGPGQQLSGELFF.

The chain employs TRBV27 and TRBJ1-3; TRBD1 is a possible D gene (5 bases). V lost 2 bases, J lost 2 bases, and 10 bases lay in between. Germline loops: CDR1 MNHEY, CDR2 SMNVEV (reference sequence). This CDR3 is built from 15 residues. DNA for the CDR3: TGTGCCAGCAGTTTAACAGGCTTTCCTGGAAACACCATATATTTT. This codes for CASSLTGFPGNTIYF.

V and J are TRBV27 and TRBJ2-1; 9 positions match TRBD2. V was pared by 5 bases and J by 6 bases, with 11 bases of the junction left unmatched. The CDR3 loop spans 16 amino acids. From germline, CDR1 is MNHEY and CDR2 SMNVEV (reference sequence). The CDR3 here is CASSPVPAGGFNEQFF. CDR3 bases: TGTGCCAGCAGTCCCGTCCCTGCGGGGGGGTTCAATGAGCAGTTCTTC.

This clonotype was recorded many times. The CDR3 DNA sequence: TGTGCCAGCAGTAGGACTAGCGGGACCTACGAGCAGTACTTC. Its translation: CASSRTSGTYEQYF. The rearrangement links TRBV12-3 or TRBV12-4 to TRBJ2-7, with 12 bases aligning to TRBD2. This CDR3 comprises 14 residues. After removal of 5 bases from V and 2 bases from J, the junction contained 1 base not matched to a gene.

This clonotype was recorded only once. The chain has TRBV20-1 and TRBJ2-1, with 10 positions matching TRBD2. This CDR3 contains 13 residues. Per germline, CDR1 DFQATT and CDR2 SNEGSKA (reference sequence). Unmatched junction bases numbered 5, after V lost 4 bases and J lost 8 bases. The CDR3 reads CSAITSGTHEQFF. The CDR3 bases are TGCAGTGCTATAACTAGCGGGACCCATGAGCAGTTCTTC.

This clonotype has at least ten counts. The chain recombines TRBV7-8 with TRBJ1-4, with D perhaps TRBD1 (6 bases). Germline lookup yields CDR1 SGHVS and CDR2 FQNEAQ. This CDR3 region has 14 residues. V gave up 5 bases and J gave up 7 bases, with 14 bases separating them. CDR3 nucleotide sequence: TGTGCCAGCAGCCCCGACAGGAGGAGTGAAAAACTGTTTTTT. Amino acids: CASSPDRRSEKLFF.

This clonotype was seen only a few times. CDR3 amino acids: CASSEAGQGNTEAFF. CDR3 nucleotides: TGTGCCAGCAGTGAAGCGGGACAGGGAAACACTGAAGCTTTCTTT. The chain is built from TRBV2 and TRBJ1-1; 9 nucleotides align to TRBD1. The CDR3 totals 15 residues. CDR1 SNHLY and CDR2 FYNNEI come from the germline V gene. The trim removed 0 bases at V and 2 bases at J, leaving 1 base unmatched.

This clonotype was detected once. The V gene is TRBV6-2 or TRBV6-3, the J gene TRBJ2-1; the match to TRBD2 covers 8 bases. In germline, CDR1 is MNHEY, CDR2 SVGEGT. V was clipped by 0 bases and J by 4 bases; unmatched bases: 8. The CDR3 totals 17 residues. This CDR3 is CASSYSSASGPYNEQFF. The CDR3 bases are TGTGCCAGCAGTTACTCGTCGGCTAGCGGGCCTTACAATGAGCAGTTCTTC.

The chain recombines TRBV2 with TRBJ1-5; D uncertain. Germline V gene lookup returns CDR1 SNHLY and CDR2 FYNNEI. CDR3 length: 13 residues. The V end lost 7 bases, the J end lost 6 bases, and 13 bases lay between the germline ends. CDR3: CASTEGRFQPQHF. Here the CDR3 DNA reads TGTGCCAGCACCGAGGGCAGGTTTCAGCCCCAGCATTTT.

This clonotype was found a few times. The V and J genes are TRBV5-1 and TRBJ1-2; perhaps TRBD1 as D (6 bases). V lost 1 base and J lost 8, with 12 bases in between. CDR1 is SGHRS and CDR2 is YFSETQ in the germline V gene. CDR3 size: 13 residues. This CDR3 is CASSLTGIEGYTF. In DNA form, the CDR3 reads TGCGCCAGCAGCTTGACAGGGATTGAGGGCTACACCTTC.